The rows below give T cell receptor beta chains drawn from one sample of a study of blood T cell repertoires in COVID-19. TCRdb keeps only in-frame clones here, not all; method: immunoSEQ multiplex PCR. The repertoire includes under 200,000 clones, 80% to 90% of them detected once, and approximately 2.7% sits in the top ten. Sequenced sample: peripheral blood. Every receptor here comes from a man aged 35 to 55 with active or convalescent COVID-19. Each CDR3 is given with its conserved first and last residue. The order of the fields is clone size, D gene, J gene, V gene, CDR3 DNA, CDR3 protein. A D gene is named only where the DNA matches it firmly. A row's size may be missing; if present it is once, few, many or a size class.

size: once; D: .; J: TRBJ2-5; V: TRBV6-2/TRBV6-3; DNA: TGTGCCAGCAGCCGCCCTTGGGGGGAAGAGACCCAGTACTTC; CDR3: CASSRPWGEETQYF
size: .; D: TRBD1; J: TRBJ1-2; V: TRBV6-6; DNA: TGTGCCAGCAGTCGCCGAGCCGGGACAGCTTATGGCTACACCTTC; CDR3: CASSRRAGTAYGYTF
size: .; D: TRBD1; J: TRBJ1-1; V: TRBV9; DNA: TGTGCCAGCAGCGAGACAGGGGACACTGAAGCTTTCTTT; CDR3: CASSETGDTEAFF
size: .; D: .; J: TRBJ1-1; V: TRBV6-2/TRBV6-3; DNA: TGTGCCAGCAGTTACCGTGCGGGGTTTGAGAACACTGAAGCTTTCTTT; CDR3: CASSYRAGFENTEAFF
size: .; D: .; J: TRBJ1-3; V: TRBV6-6; DNA: TGTGCCAGCAGCCTAGGGGGCTCTGGAAACACCATATATTTT; CDR3: CASSLGGSGNTIYF
size: few; D: TRBD2; J: TRBJ2-2; V: TRBV6-5; DNA: TGTGCCAGCAGTTCGGCGGGGGGGCCGGTCGGGGAGCTGTTTTTT; CDR3: CASSSAGGPVGELFF
size: .; D: .; J: TRBJ2-7; V: TRBV28; DNA: TGTGCCAGCAGTTCCCAGGGGCGCCTATCCTACGAGCAGTACTTC; CDR3: CASSSQGRLSYEQYF
size: .; D: TRBD1; J: TRBJ1-2; V: TRBV11-2; DNA: TGTGCCAGCAGCTTAGTGCAGGGACAGGGGGCGACTGGCTACACCTTC; CDR3: CASSLVQGQGATGYTF
size: .; D: .; J: TRBJ1-1; V: TRBV5-1; DNA: TGCGCCAGCAGCTTGTTGGCGGCGAACACTGAAGCTTTCTTT; CDR3: CASSLLAANTEAFF
size: .; D: .; J: TRBJ1-1; V: TRBV9; DNA: TGTGCCAGCAGCTCCCGGGGCGGGGGATACACTGAAGCTTTCTTT; CDR3: CASSSRGGGYTEAFF
size: few; D: .; J: TRBJ1-1; V: TRBV9; DNA: TGTGCCAGCAGCCCAGAGGGGGTTTGGAACACTGAAGCTTTCTTT; CDR3: CASSPEGVWNTEAFF
size: once; D: TRBD1; J: TRBJ2-7; V: TRBV29-1; DNA: TGCAGCGTTGAGGGGACAGGGGGCGAGCAGTACTTC; CDR3: CSVEGTGGEQYF
size: .; D: TRBD2; J: TRBJ2-3; V: TRBV7-9; DNA: TGTGCCAGCAGCTTTGGGACTAGCACCGACAGTACGCAGTATTTT; CDR3: CASSFGTSTDSTQYF
size: .; D: TRBD1; J: TRBJ2-7; V: TRBV6-2/TRBV6-3; DNA: TGTGCCAGCAGTTACCCAGGGGGAAGTCCCTACGAGCAGTACTTC; CDR3: CASSYPGGSPYEQYF